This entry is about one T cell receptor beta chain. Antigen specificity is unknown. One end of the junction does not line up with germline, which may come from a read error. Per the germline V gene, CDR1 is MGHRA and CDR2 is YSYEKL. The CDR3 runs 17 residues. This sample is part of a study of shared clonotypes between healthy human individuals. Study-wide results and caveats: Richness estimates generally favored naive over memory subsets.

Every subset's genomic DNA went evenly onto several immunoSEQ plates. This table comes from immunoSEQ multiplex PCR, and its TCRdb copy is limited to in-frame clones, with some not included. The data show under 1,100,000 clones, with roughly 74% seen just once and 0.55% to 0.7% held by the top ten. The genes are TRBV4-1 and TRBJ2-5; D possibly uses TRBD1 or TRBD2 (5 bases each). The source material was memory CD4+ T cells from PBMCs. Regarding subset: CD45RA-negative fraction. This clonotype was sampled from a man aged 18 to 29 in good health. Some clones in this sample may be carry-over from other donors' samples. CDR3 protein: CASSQGSQGAYQGTQYF. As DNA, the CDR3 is TGCGCCAGCAGCCAAGGTAGCCAGGGAGCGTACCAAGGGACCCAGTACTTC.